This T cell receptor beta chain was captured by sequencing in a study of T cell changes during pregnancy in multiple sclerosis (dated by TCRdb to between 2018 and 2021). Study-level background: The study looked at changes in the T cell repertoire across pregnancy in women with multiple sclerosis.

Notes on this clone: There is no known antigen for this receptor. Qualities for individual bases were not recorded, and no much larger clone is one base off.

From the cysteine through the phenylalanine, the CDR3 covers 14 amino acids. The CDR3 DNA has 42 bases and is translated from base 1. The germline ends are 18 bases apart after V is trimmed by 10 bases and J by 2 bases. CDR1 and CDR2, per the germline V gene (reference sequence), are MNHEY and SMNVEV. The library was obtained by the immunoSEQ multiplex PCR assay. The table was pulled from immuneACCESS by TCRdb, which kept in-frame rearrangements only. Such tables lose some clones; where checked, under half of the loss comes from unresolved V genes, and the rest has no known cause. This sample gives 95,000 to 150,000 clones in total; roughly 92% of them show up just once. The top ten clonotypes cover 6% to 7% of the sample.

The clonotype was recovered from a female donor with multiple sclerosis, enrolled in a pregnancy study. The sample consisted of peripheral blood, taken before pregnancy. The V gene is TRBV27 and the J gene is TRBJ2-7, with the D gene not clear enough to name. CDR3 protein: CATRLTPWAYEQYF. The DNA sequence is given as TGTGCCACCAGATTGACTCCTTGGGCCTACGAGCAGTACTTC.